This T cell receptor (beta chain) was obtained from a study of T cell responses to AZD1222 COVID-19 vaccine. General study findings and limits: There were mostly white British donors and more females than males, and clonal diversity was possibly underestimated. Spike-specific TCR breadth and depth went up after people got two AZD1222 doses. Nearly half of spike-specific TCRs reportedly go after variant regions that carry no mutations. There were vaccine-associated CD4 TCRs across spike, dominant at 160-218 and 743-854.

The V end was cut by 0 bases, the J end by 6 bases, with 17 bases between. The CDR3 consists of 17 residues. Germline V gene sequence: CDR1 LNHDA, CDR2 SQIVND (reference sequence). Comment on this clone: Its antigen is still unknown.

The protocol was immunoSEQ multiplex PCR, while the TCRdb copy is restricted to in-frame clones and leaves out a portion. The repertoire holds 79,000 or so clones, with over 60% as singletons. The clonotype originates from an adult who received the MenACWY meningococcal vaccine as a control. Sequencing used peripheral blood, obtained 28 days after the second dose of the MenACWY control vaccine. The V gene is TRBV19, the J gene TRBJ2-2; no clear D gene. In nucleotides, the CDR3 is TGTGCCAGTAGTATAGATCATCGTGTTAGTTTTTCCGGGGAGCTGTTTTTT. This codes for CASSIDHRVSFSGELFF.